Here is one T cell receptor (beta chain) with its context. Its target is not known. The sample comes from a study of response to subunit inactivated influenza vaccine. A single record per CDR3 protein comes from TCRdb applying MiXCR to the RT-PCR reads. Found here are 590,000 or so distinct CDR3 sequences, around 15% of them singletons; the top ten hold less than 9%. Study results and limitations: Researchers suggested that each seasonal influenza vaccination recruits few new T cells.

The CDR3 consists of 20 residues. V was shortened by 1 base and J by 0 bases, with 25 bases between the two germline ends. Per the germline V gene, CDR1 is DFQATT and CDR2 is SNEGSKA (reference sequence). V usage is TRBV20-1 and J usage is TRBJ2-1; D perhaps matches TRBD2 (7 bases). The sequencing used PBMCs from blood, collected 14 to 15 days before vaccination. The receptor comes from a man aged 50-59 years who received an inactivated influenza vaccine. The CDR3 nucleotides are TGCAGTGCTAGAGGTGTGCAGGGGCCGGAACGCGGGGGCTCCTACAATGAGCAGTTCTTC. This gives the protein CSARGVQGPERGGSYNEQFF.